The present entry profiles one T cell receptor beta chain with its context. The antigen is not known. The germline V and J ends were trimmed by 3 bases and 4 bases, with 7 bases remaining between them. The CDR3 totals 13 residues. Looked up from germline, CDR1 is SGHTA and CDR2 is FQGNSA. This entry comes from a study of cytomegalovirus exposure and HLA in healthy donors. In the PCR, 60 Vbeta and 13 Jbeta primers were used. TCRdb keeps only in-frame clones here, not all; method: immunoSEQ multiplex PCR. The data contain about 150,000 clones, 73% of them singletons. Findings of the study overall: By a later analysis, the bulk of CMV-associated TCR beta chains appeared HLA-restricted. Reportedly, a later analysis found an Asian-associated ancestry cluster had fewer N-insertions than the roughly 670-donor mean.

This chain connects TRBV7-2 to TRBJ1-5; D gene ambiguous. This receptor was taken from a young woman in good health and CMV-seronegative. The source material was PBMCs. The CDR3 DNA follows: TGTGCCAGCAGCTTGGGGAGAAATCAGCCCCAGCATTTT. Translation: CASSLGRNQPQHF. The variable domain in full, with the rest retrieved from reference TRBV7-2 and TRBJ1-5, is GAGVSQSPSNKVTEKGKDVELRCDPISGHTALYWYRQSLGQGLEFLIYFQGNSAPDKSGLPSDRFSAERTGGSVSTLTIQRTQQEDSAVYLCASSLGRNQPQHFGDGTRLSIL.